This T cell receptor (beta chain) was documented in a study of cytomegalovirus exposure and HLA in healthy donors (dated by TCRdb to 2016 to 2017). With regard to the full study: An earlier analysis of several hundred of the donors reported approximately 260 Gb of sequence data and around 100 million unique TCR beta sequences obtained from about 200 million T cells. A later analysis re-examined previously published TCR beta repertoires from over 500 donors and added high-resolution HLA genotyping to investigate patterns of TCR occurrence. Typing coverage differed by locus: A, B, C, DRB1 and DQB1 were typed in roughly 620-630 donors, DQA1 in about 510, DPA1 in some 600, and DPB1 in around 440. The study aimed to test whether cataloging public T cell receptors could reveal signatures of past pathogen exposure. The genetic ancestry cluster associated with self-reported Caucasian donors included approximately 85% of the roughly 400 genotyped donors. Among 398 genotyped donors of the cohort, an average of approximately 240,000 unique TCR beta nucleotide sequences were sequenced per donor, roughly 20% of them non-productive. Rather than using new phenotypic data, the later analysis identified candidate immune exposures from TCR beta sequences and from how often those sequences occurred across donors. In addition to the first cohort of 650 to 800 subjects, a separate validation cohort of some 120 different subjects was used. Using immunosequencing, the study profiled T cell repertoires from 666 subjects and related those repertoires to cytomegalovirus serostatus. An earlier analysis of around 540 of the donors applied high-throughput TCR beta sequencing to assess whether each TCR beta V gene segment acted as functional or pseudogenic. High-throughput TCR immunosequencing, statistical association of individual TCRs with disease status, and machine learning were combined to predict cytomegalovirus infection status. All discovery cohort repertoires had been generated on a single sequencing platform. Roughly five DR-DQ haplotypes were treated as single units for association and clustering because of strong linkage in the cohort. Donor age, sex, ethnicity and CMV serostatus were collected together with the repertoire data. About 300 gigabases of sequencing data and approximately 80 million unique TCR sequences were included in an early release covering 500 to 750 HLA-typed donors. In a later genetic analysis, genome-wide SNP genotypes for 398 of the 666 donors were used, and that subset was treated as a discovery cohort. HLA typing covered class I and class II loci at four-digit resolution.

Library method: the immunoSEQ multiplex PCR assay. For the multiplex PCR, a mixture combining 60 forward primers for TCR Vbeta segments and 13 reverse primers for TCR Jbeta segments was used. The CDR3 region of rearranged TCR beta genes was amplified from genomic DNA with a multiplex PCR assay. On the Illumina HiSeq System, the amplified TCR beta libraries were sequenced as 87-base-pair reads. The original methods were these. A later analysis counted about 82 million unique TCR beta chains across the roughly 700 repertoires, and some 12 million of these chains were shared by at least two donors. Raw reads were error-corrected and collapsed into unique sequences with a nearest-neighbor algorithm that merged closely related sequences to remove PCR and sequencing errors. To assign V, D and J gene segments, CDR3 sequences were aligned to IMGT reference sequences. For a sequence to be retained, at least a six-nucleotide match to both a V gene segment and a J gene segment was required. A rearrangement was called productive if the CDR3 had no stop codons and remained in frame with V and J, and every other rearrangement was called non-productive. CDR3 was defined by IMGT convention, running from the second conserved V-encoded cysteine to the conserved J-encoded phenylalanine. In an earlier analysis of roughly 610 of the donors, sequences lacking an unambiguous match to a single V gene segment were excluded. In an earlier analysis of approximately 610 of the donors, V segments were called functional above 56.7% productive rearrangements and were called segregating when the between-donor standard deviation exceeded 5%. To diagnose cytomegalovirus status from the catalog of TCR beta chain sequences, a statistical classification framework was built. In a later analysis, V and J genes were assigned by comparing TCR nucleotide sequences against IMGT/GENE-DB human TR gene sequences. Using the TCRdist pipeline, a later analysis assigned CDR3 sequences along with most-parsimonious VDJ recombination scenarios. In a later analysis, each TCR beta chain was defined by its CDR3 amino acid sequence together with its V-gene family, and reads lacking a unique V-gene family were excluded. A later analysis removed 592 highly shared, low-generation-probability nucleotide sequences to deal with suspected cross-contamination and a sequencing artifact. In a later analysis, a clonal expansion index for each public chain was calculated from normalized within-repertoire ranks of inferred template counts. In a later analysis, generation probabilities were computed using a VDJ recombination model fitted to out-of-frame rearrangements, and the results were checked against IGoR. In a later analysis, TCR-TCR, TCR-HLA and TCR-CMV co-occurrence was scored with hypergeometric tests, and a repertoire-size bias correction was applied to TCR pairs. A later analysis estimated false discovery rates by permuting HLA or CMV assignments 20 times. A later analysis grouped co-occurring TCRs with DBSCAN, adding TCRdist sequence similarity when clustering within HLA-allele-positive subsets. Co-occurrence clustering excluded repertoires with fewer than 30,000 or more than 120,000 public chains, plus five with anomalous nucleotide sharing. Entries here come from immuneACCESS through TCRdb and include only in-frame sequences with V and J called. Some clones fail to appear in such tables; in the studies checked, an unresolved V gene covers under half of the shortfall, and the cause of the remainder is unknown. V and J calls and clone size come straight from that table; D and trimming were deduced from the DNA. For this sample the table gives hundreds of thousands of clones, of which roughly 82% were detected only once. The ten largest clones represent roughly 5.5% of the sample.

The cohort was made up of approximately 670 healthy bone marrow donors. All cohort members were sampled while nominally healthy, although unrecorded immune exposures were likely present. The donor was CMV seropositive and was included in the group of around 300 seropositive cohort members. Every donor gave a peripheral blood sample, and the peripheral blood mononuclear cells from that sample were used for TCR beta sequencing. The Qiagen DNeasy Blood Extraction Kit was used to extract genomic DNA from the blood cell samples. A remark on this clone: What this receptor recognizes is not known. Base qualities were left out, and no much larger clone turns up one base away.

The study at large found these results: Compared with the 666-donor mean, donors in an Asian-associated ancestry cluster had fewer N-insertions in productive TCRs, according to a later genetic analysis. A later analysis found that HLA-associated TCR beta chains were more clonally expanded and had lower generation probabilities than equally common non-associated chains. Broadly in line with IMGT annotations, most TCR beta V segments showed up in productive rearrangements about 87% or about 30% of the time in an earlier analysis of 450 to 750 of the donors. For the cohort, immune exposure information was limited to CMV serostatus. The authors suggested that the approach could potentially be extended to other disease states and immunological phenotypes. Because the 87-base-pair reads could not distinguish some IMGT-functional V segments, including TRBV6-2 and TRBV6-3, those segments were excluded. The earlier analysis of approximately 540 of the donors excluded about 16 rarely observed V segments, including chromosome 9 orphons, because counts were too low. While some public TCRs were present in many individuals, most TCR sequences turned up only very rarely across donors. HLA typing was unavailable for some donors at each locus, so association tests used only the typed subset. In a later analysis, most CMV-associated TCR beta chains were found to appear HLA-restricted, with HLA associations seemingly driven largely by CMV exposure. At a false discovery rate of 0.05, a later analysis linked some 18,000 TCR beta sequences to specific HLA alleles. The presence/absence analyses assumed that sequencing depth was roughly uniform across donors, and that assumption may not be true. Assigning TCR associations to individual alleles was difficult when HLA alleles, especially DR and DQ, strongly co-occurred. In vitro tests confirmed that a few of the cytomegalovirus-associated TCR beta chains recognize cytomegalovirus antigens. In a later analysis, the rate of TCR association differed among HLA loci, with DRB1 alleles having the most associated TCRs and HLA-C alleles having the fewest. Cytomegalovirus status was reported to be diagnosed by the classifier with high specificity and sensitivity in both the original and validation cohorts. According to a later analysis, parvovirus B19, influenza, CMV and Epstein-Barr virus appeared linked to several top co-occurrence clusters. Linkage disequilibrium might explain the correlated functional status among segregating V segments, but an unknown experimental factor could not be ruled out. This cohort had only TCR beta chains sequenced, and the lack of alpha or paired-chain data limited which features could be detected. A further reported finding was that TCR beta sequences accurately predicted the HLA-A and HLA-B alleles for most subjects in the first cohort. A total of some 180 TCR beta chains were listed by the study as associated with cytomegalovirus. The sequencing pipeline was judged likely to have produced a cluster of highly shared sequence variants as a technical artifact. V-gene and J-gene trimming of TCR beta chains was associated with a missense DCLRE1C variant in a later genetic analysis, and the association was replicated in an independent cohort.

The CDR3 measures 15 amino acids from cysteine to phenylalanine. Left in the record is the CDR3 DNA by itself, 45 bases read in frame from the first base. CDR1 and CDR2, per the germline V gene, are WSHSY and SAAADI. The germline V end is reduced by 10 bases and the J end by 3 bases; junction bases left unmatched: 9. Sequenced material: PBMCs. The sequence joins TRBV10-2 to TRBJ2-3, and 11 bases in between align with TRBD2. The source of this sequence is a man aged 40-50 years in good health and CMV-seropositive. The CDR3 reads CATTLAGGPTDTQYF. DNA sequence: TGCGCCACCACATTAGCGGGAGGGCCGACAGATACGCAGTATTTT.